This entry features one TCR beta chain sequence. This entry belongs to a study of CD8+CD57+ T cells in acquired aplastic anemia. Study background: Isolated CD4+ and CD8+ cells, once sorted, yielded DNA averaging roughly 3 ug.

Deletions cut 5 bases from V and 8 bases from J, with 13 bases between. The CDR3 contains 12 residues. Per the germline V gene, CDR1 is SGHVS and CDR2 is FNYEAQ. Patients sequenced had flow cytometry evidence of CD8+CD57+ cell expansion. CDR3 and TCR beta VDJ profiling relied on genomic DNA as the template. TCRdb redid the calling of the reads with MiXCR, one entry per CDR3 protein. The table includes 160,000 or so distinct CDR3 sequences, about 45% detected once. The sequenced sample was sorted CD4+, CD8+, or CD8+CD57+ T cells (not recorded which) from PBMCs. The chain recombines TRBV7-6 with TRBJ2-7; TRBD1 or TRBD2 may be the D gene (5 bases each). The receptor comes from a human donor with aplastic anemia. The CDR3 DNA reads as TGTGCCAGCAGCCCCAGCCCGGGACAGCAGTACTTC. Its translation: CASSPSPGQQYF.